This TCR beta chain was documented in a study of blood T cell repertoires in COVID-19. Study information: Sites across the United States, Italy and Spain contributed samples from acute and convalescent COVID-19. PBMCs, B-cell-depleted T cells, or T cells were the source of the cDNA or gDNA that made up the material.

Per the original data handling: Reference gene primers were amplified, and this amplification served to estimate nucleated cell counts. Clones were sequenced by immunoSEQ multiplex PCR, and TCRdb holds only the in-frame ones, with some missing. The V and J calls and clone size are taken from that table; D and trimming were inferred from the DNA. Here the sample spans 60,000 to 85,000 clones, approximately 80% being singletons. The receptor was isolated from a man at least 80 years old with acute or convalescent COVID-19. The sample comprised peripheral blood.

DNA for the CDR3: TGTGCCAGCAGCTTAGATGCGGATAGGATTGGCTACACCTTC. Translated, it gives CASSLDADRIGYTF. This chain joins TRBV7-9 and TRBJ1-2; D uncertain. Per germline, CDR1 SEHNR and CDR2 FQNEAQ (reference sequence). Trimming cost V 1 base and J 7 bases, with 13 bases left between them. The CDR3 is 14 amino acids.